One and the same sample provided the 23 T cell receptor beta chains below, sequenced in a study of T cell repertoires in cytomegalovirus infection. TCRdb analysed the reads with MiXCR anew, one entry per CDR3 protein. Of fewer than 1,000,000 distinct CDR3 sequences in the sample, around 29% were seen once. Antigens of these TCRs are unknown. The sample here was cultured CD8+ T cells from PBMCs, taken from culture after CMV antigen stimulation. These receptors were taken from a human donor in good health (CMV status not recorded). Some clones in this sample may be carry-over from other donors' samples.

This clonotype occurred many times. The chain uses TRBV5-6 and TRBJ2-3, with 7 positions matching TRBD2. The CDR3 is made up of 16 amino acids. CDR1 and CDR2 from the germline V gene are SGHDT and YYEEEE. The V gene end was trimmed by 1 base and the J gene end by 0 bases; junction bases not matched to a gene: 5. The CDR3 DNA follows: TGTGCCAGCAGCTTGCCAAGCGGGGCTAGCACAGATACGCAGTATTTT. As protein: CASSLPSGASTDTQYF. The full variable domain, rest sourced from reference TRBV5-6 and TRBJ2-3, is DAGVTQSPTHLIKTRGQQVTLRCSPKSGHDTVSWYQQALGQGPQFIFQYYEEEERQRGNFPDRFSGHQFPNYSSELNVNALLLGDSALYLCASSLPSGASTDTQYFGPGTRLTVL.

This chain joins TRBV5-5 and TRBJ2-7; possibly TRBD2 for D (7 bases). CDR1 and CDR2 (germline): SGHKS, YYEKEE (reference sequence). Trimming removed 1 base at V and 4 bases at J, with 12 bases between. The CDR3 has 14 amino acids. Here the CDR3 reads CASSLRGAEYEQYV. The CDR3 region has the DNA TGTGCCAGCAGCTTGCGGGGGGCCGAATACGAGCAGTACGTC.

The CDR3 reads CASLGDIAGYTF. The CDR3, as DNA: TGCGCCAGCCTAGGGGACATAGCTGGCTACACCTTC. The chain recombines TRBV10-2 with TRBJ1-2; D perhaps matches TRBD1 (6 bases). The germline CDR1 and CDR2 sequences are WSHSY and SAAADI. The CDR3 is made up of 12 amino acids. Between the trimmed V and J ends, which lost 8 bases and 7 bases, there was a span of 14 bases.

This clonotype was counted between two and nine times. The chain links TRBV7-6 to TRBJ1-5; 8 nucleotides agree with TRBD1. From germline, CDR1 is SGHVS and CDR2 FNYEAQ. The CDR3 covers 16 residues. V was clipped by 5 bases and J by 0 bases; unmatched bases: 6. The CDR3 DNA is TGTGCCAGCAGCCAGGGGACAGGAGATAGCAATCAGCCCCAGCATTTT. Amino acids: CASSQGTGDSNQPQHF.

This clonotype came up a few times. The chain combines TRBV6-1 with TRBJ1-5; maybe TRBD1 (6 bases). V lost 2 bases and J lost 4, with 12 bases in between. In germline, CDR1 is MNHNS, CDR2 SASEGT. The CDR3 runs 15 residues. The CDR3: CASSEWRQVNQPQHF. CDR3 nucleotides: TGTGCCAGCAGTGAATGGCGACAGGTTAATCAGCCCCAGCATTTT.

The sample holds many counts of this clonotype. The chain uses TRBV7-2 and TRBJ2-5; the D call may be TRBD1 or TRBD2 (5 bases each). This CDR3 has 16 amino acids. CDR1 is SGHTA, CDR2 FQGNSA, per germline. V shed 3 bases and J shed 4 bases, with 18 bases lying between them. The CDR3 is CASSFRWDHDGETQYF. The CDR3 nucleotides read TGTGCCAGCAGCTTTAGGTGGGACCATGACGGAGAGACCCAGTACTTC.

In regard to this clonotype: The junction departs from germline at one end; a sequencing error may be responsible. The J gene is TRBJ1-2, the V gene TRBV29-1; D might be TRBD1 (5 bases). The CDR3 is made up of 13 amino acids. Germline V gene sequence: CDR1 SQVTM, CDR2 ANQGSEA. CDR3 residues: CSVEIRGNFGYTF. DNA of the CDR3: TGCAGCGTTGAAATTCGGGGGAACTTTGGCTACACCTTC.

The sample holds a few counts of this clonotype. Written as DNA, the CDR3 is TGTGCCAGCAGTTTACTGACAGGGTATGGCTACACCTTC. Translated: CASSLLTGYGYTF. The chain employs TRBV12-3 or TRBV12-4 and TRBJ1-2; 7 bases line up with TRBD1. This CDR3 contains 13 residues. V shed 2 bases, J shed 5 bases, and the junction held 2 bases outside the gene matches.

The rearrangement uses TRBV5-1 and TRBJ2-2; no reliable D call. The germline gives CDR1 SGHRS, CDR2 YFSETQ. The CDR3 is 16 amino acids. V gave up 4 bases and J gave up 4 bases, with 17 bases separating them. CDR3 nucleotides: TGCGCCAGCAGCCTGAACCTACAGACAATCACCGGGGAGCTGTTTTTT. This translates into CASSLNLQTITGELFF.

The V and J genes are TRBV3-1 and TRBJ1-1; TRBD1 is a possible D gene (5 bases). The CDR3 is 13 amino acids. Between the trimmed V and J ends, which lost 0 bases and 5 bases, there was a span of 7 bases. Germline CDR1 and CDR2: LGHDT and YNNKEL (reference sequence). CDR3 in amino acids: CASSQDEGTEAFF. DNA for the CDR3: TGTGCCAGCAGCCAAGATGAGGGGACTGAAGCTTTCTTT.

The chain employs TRBV6-1 and TRBJ2-2; no firm D call. CDR1 is MNHNS, CDR2 SASEGT, per germline. V was shortened by 7 bases and J by 2 bases, with 17 bases between the two germline ends. CDR3 length equals 16 residues. The CDR3 coding sequence is TGTGCCAGCATTCCTAGGGTGGGATTAAACACCGGGGAGCTGTTTTTT. This encodes CASIPRVGLNTGELFF.

This clonotype was picked up one time. This chain links TRBV20-1 with TRBJ1-2; D possibly corresponds to TRBD1 (6 bases). The germline gives CDR1 DFQATT, CDR2 SNEGSKA (reference sequence). This CDR3 comprises 15 residues. Trimming cost V 1 base and J 9 bases, with 21 bases left between them. The CDR3 DNA follows: TGCAGTGCTAGAGTTAGCGACAGGCGAAAGGGTCGCTACACCTTC. It is translated as CSARVSDRRKGRYTF.

In its sample, this clonotype was seen a few times. The J gene is TRBJ2-1, the V gene TRBV12-3 or TRBV12-4, with unresolved D. Trimming removed 3 bases from V and 10 bases from J, with 7 bases in between. This CDR3 region has 11 residues. The CDR3 loop is CASSLYGEQFF. CDR3 sequence (DNA): TGTGCCAGCAGTTTGTATGGAGAGCAGTTCTTC.

This clonotype showed up just a few times. This chain connects TRBV5-8 to TRBJ2-7, with D perhaps given as TRBD1 or TRBD2 (5 bases each). CDR1 and CDR2 (germline): SGHTS, YDEGEE. This CDR3 spans 14 amino acids. V was shortened by 6 bases and J by 4 bases, with 17 bases between the two germline ends. The CDR3 region is CASIPRGWGYEQYF. CDR3 in DNA: TGTGCCAGCATCCCCCGGGGCTGGGGTTACGAGCAGTACTTC.

This sequence joins TRBV28 and TRBJ1-5; tentative D call: TRBD1 (5 bases). CDR1 and CDR2 from the germline V gene are MDHEN and SYDVKM. Trimming stripped 8 bases from V and 4 bases from J, with 15 bases between. The CDR3 sequence is 14 residues long. CDR3 loop: CASYSGTANQPQHF. The DNA of the CDR3 is TGTGCCAGCTACTCCGGGACGGCAAATCAGCCCCAGCATTTT.

This clonotype was picked up many times. V gene TRBV7-6 combines with J gene TRBJ2-1; TRBD2 agrees at 7 bases. The germline V gene has CDR1 SGHVS and CDR2 FNYEAQ. The ends lost 1 base at V and 4 bases at J; junction bases unmatched: 7. CDR3 length: 16 residues. CDR3 in DNA: TGTGCCAGCAGCTTAGGTAAAGCTAGCGGATACAATGAGCAGTTCTTC. This gives the protein CASSLGKASGYNEQFF.

The genes are TRBV28 and TRBJ1-3, with a weak D call TRBD1 (5 bases). The CDR3 is made up of 18 amino acids. The germline CDR1 and CDR2 sequences are MDHEN and SYDVKM. The V end was cut by 2 bases, the J end by 0 bases, with 17 bases between. The CDR3 bases are TGTGCCAGCAGTTTAATTCAAGGGACGGTAGGCTCTGGAAACACCATATATTTT. Translation: CASSLIQGTVGSGNTIYF.

In this sample, this clonotype turned up a few times. This chain connects TRBV4-3 to TRBJ1-4; D is ambiguous. The CDR3 sequence is 17 residues long. Trimming took 4 bases from V and 5 from J, leaving 20 bases between them. Germline V lookup: CDR1 LGHNA, CDR2 YSLEER. CDR3 nucleotide sequence: TGCGCCAGCAGCCCGTCCCTGGTTGGGATCACGAATGAAAAACTGTTTTTT. This codes for CASSPSLVGITNEKLFF.

This clonotype was seen many times. The rearrangement links TRBV7-9 to TRBJ1-4; D gene ambiguous. Between the trimmed V and J ends, which lost 5 bases and 6 bases, there was a span of 13 bases. The V gene's germline CDR1 is SEHNR and CDR2 FQNEAQ (reference sequence). CDR3 length: 14 amino acids. The CDR3: CASSRPVTDEKLFF. CDR3 sequence (DNA): TGTGCCAGCAGCCGTCCGGTAACGGATGAAAAACTGTTTTTT.

This clonotype turned up a few times. The chain is built from TRBV14 and TRBJ2-3; possibly TRBD1 for D (6 bases). V was cut by 0 bases and J by 4 bases, with 8 bases left in between. The germline CDR1 and CDR2 sequences are SGHDN and FVKESK. The CDR3 sequence is 14 residues long. The CDR3: CASSQEQGPDTQYF. CDR3 sequence (DNA): TGTGCCAGCAGCCAAGAACAGGGACCAGATACGCAGTATTTT.

This clonotype was detected only a few times. The CDR3 sequence is CASRPGQPNEKLFF. The CDR3, as DNA: TGTGCCAGCAGGCCGGGACAGCCTAATGAAAAACTGTTTTTT. V is TRBV27 and J is TRBJ1-4; 7 positions match TRBD1. The CDR3 loop spans 14 amino acids. Trimming cost V 6 bases and J 3 bases; bases outside gene matches: 4. Germline lookup yields CDR1 MNHEY and CDR2 SMNVEV (reference sequence).

This clonotype was seen a few times. The chain employs TRBV7-9 and TRBJ2-7; TRBD1 is a possible D gene (5 bases). Per the germline V gene, CDR1 is SEHNR and CDR2 is FQNEAQ (reference sequence). V was shortened by 5 bases and J by 0 bases, with 14 bases between the two germline ends. CDR3 length: 15 amino acids. CDR3: CASSADTLASYEQYF. The DNA of the CDR3 is TGTGCCAGCAGCGCGGACACTCTCGCCTCCTACGAGCAGTACTTC.

This clonotype has more than one count but fewer than ten. One end of the junction does not line up with germline, which may come from a read error. The V call is TRBV27, the J call TRBJ2-1, with 10 bases lining up with TRBD1. The V gene's germline CDR1 is MNHEY and CDR2 SMNVEV (reference sequence). CDR3 length: 12 residues. CDR3: CASSLSGTGVIF. The CDR3 DNA reads as TGTGCCAGCAGTTTATCAGGGACAGGGGTAATCTTC.